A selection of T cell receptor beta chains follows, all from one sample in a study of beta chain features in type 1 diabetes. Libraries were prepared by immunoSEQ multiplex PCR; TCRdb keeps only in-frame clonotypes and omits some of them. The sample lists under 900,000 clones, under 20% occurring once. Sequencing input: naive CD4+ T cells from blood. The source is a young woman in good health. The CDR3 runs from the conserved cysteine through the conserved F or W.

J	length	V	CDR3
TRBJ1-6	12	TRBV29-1	CSVAELNSPLHF
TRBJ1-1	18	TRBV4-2	CASSPDVRRLPENTEAFF
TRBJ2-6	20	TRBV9	CASSVAVPGPMSSGANVLTF
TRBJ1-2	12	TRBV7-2	CASSLGRVGYTF
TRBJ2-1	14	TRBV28	CASSGEWLKDEQFF
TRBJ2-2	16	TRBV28	CASSLFPSSRTGELFF
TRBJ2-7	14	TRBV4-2	CASSYRDRAYEQYF
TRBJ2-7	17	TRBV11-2	CASSLDLGGTGAYEQYF
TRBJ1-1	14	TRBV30	CAWTAGSMNTEAFF
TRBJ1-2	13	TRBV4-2	CASSQDGGYGYTF
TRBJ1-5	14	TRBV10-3	CAISEEVRDQPQHF
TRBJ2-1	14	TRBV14	CASRSGQGYNEQFF
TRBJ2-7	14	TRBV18	CASSPAATSYEQYF
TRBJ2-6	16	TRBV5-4	CASSLPPSSGANVLTF